The 9 T cell receptor beta chains given below trace back to one sample, sequenced in a study of blood T cell repertoires in COVID-19. The method was immunoSEQ multiplex PCR; TCRdb's version includes in-frame clones alone and lacks a portion of them. This table has more than 250,000 clones, more than 85% appearing once. The sample taken for sequencing was PBMCs or T cells enriched from blood (not recorded which). Receptors originate from a woman aged 25 to 45 who had recovered from COVID-19.

This rearrangement joins TRBV21-1 to TRBJ1-5; the table gives TRBD1 as D, unverified against the DNA. TRBV21-1 is a recognized pseudogene. This CDR3 has 14 amino acids. CDR3 nucleotides: TGTGCCACCAACCACAGGGCATTCAATCAGCCCCAGCATTTT. It is translated as CATNHRAFNQPQHF.

The chain has TRBV29-1 and TRBJ2-7; maybe TRBD2 (6 bases). The CDR3 extends over 12 amino acids. Trimming left V 7 bases short and J 0 bases short, with 10 bases between. CDR1 and CDR2 from the germline V gene are SQVTM and ANQGSEA. CDR3 in amino acids: CSARDFSYEQYF. Here the CDR3 DNA reads TGCAGCGCACGGGACTTCTCCTACGAGCAGTACTTC.

Here the CDR3 reads CARSLVKRSSYNEQFF. CDR3 sequence (DNA): TGTGCCAGAAGCTTGGTTAAGCGGAGCTCCTACAATGAGCAGTTCTTC. The chain has TRBV5-3 and TRBJ2-1; tentative D call: TRBD2 (5 bases). TRBV5-3 is an open reading frame whose function is uncertain. The CDR3 length is 16 residues. Trimming took off 0 bases at V and 0 bases at J, with 10 bases between the two ends.

The rearrangement uses TRBV28 and TRBJ1-3; D is uncertain. Germline assignment: CDR1 MDHEN and CDR2 SYDVKM. The CDR3 totals 15 residues. Trimming took off 3 bases at V and 2 bases at J, with 11 bases between the two ends. The CDR3 DNA is TGTGCCAGCAGTTTCGGGGTTGAGGCTGGAAACACCATATATTTT. Amino acid sequence: CASSFGVEAGNTIYF.

V usage is TRBV5-1 and J usage is TRBJ1-2; D is possibly TRBD1 (6 bases). Germline-derived CDR1 and CDR2 are SGHRS and YFSETQ. This CDR3 comprises 13 residues. V lost 3 bases and J 4 bases, leaving 10 bases between the germline ends. The CDR3 DNA reads TGCGCCAGCAGCTCAGGGGACACCTATGGCTACACCTTC. It translates to CASSSGDTYGYTF. Using reference TRBV5-1 and TRBJ1-2 for the parts outside the CDR3, the full variable domain is KAGVTQTPRYLIKTRGQQVTLSCSPISGHRSVSWYQQTPGQGLQFLFEYFSETQRNKGNFPGRFSGRQFSNSRSEMNVSTLELGDSALYLCASSSGDTYGYTFGSGTRLTVV.

This clone was seen a few times. V is TRBV5-4 and J is TRBJ2-1; 10 bases line up with TRBD2. Trimming removed 6 bases from V and 7 bases from J; junction bases left unmatched: 13. The CDR3 spans 16 residues. Per the germline V gene, CDR1 is SGHNT and CDR2 is YYREEE (reference sequence). Here the CDR3 DNA reads TGTGCCAGCACCACAGGGGGGGCTAGCGGGAGTAATGAGCAGTTCTTC. It is translated as CASTTGGASGSNEQFF. Drawing the rest from reference TRBV5-4 and TRBJ2-1, the complete variable domain is ETGVTQSPTHLIKTRGQQVTLRCSSQSGHNTVSWYQQALGQGPQFIFQYYREEENGRGNFPPRFSGLQFPNYSSELNVNALELDDSALYLCASTTGGASGSNEQFFGPGTRLTVL.

For this clone: The same CDR3 can be traced to other DNA sequences in this sample. V usage is TRBV28 and J usage is TRBJ1-3; weak D call: TRBD1 (6 bases). This CDR3 is built from 12 residues. Germline assignment: CDR1 MDHEN and CDR2 SYDVKM. Deletions cut 3 bases from V and 7 bases from J, with 7 bases between. The CDR3 region has the DNA TGTGCCAGCAGTTTTAGGGGGAACACCATATATTTT. This codes for CASSFRGNTIYF.

The CDR3 protein is CASSLAETGSGGSYEQYF. The CDR3 DNA reads TGTGCCAGCAGCTTAGCTGAGACGGGCAGCGGGGGATCCTACGAGCAGTACTTC. The V gene is TRBV7-6, the J gene TRBJ2-7; 8 positions match TRBD2. The V gene end was trimmed by 0 bases and the J gene end by 1 base; junction bases not matched to a gene: 11. The CDR3 consists of 18 residues. The germline V gene encodes CDR1 SGHVS and CDR2 FNYEAQ. The full variable domain, completed using reference TRBV7-6 and TRBJ2-7, is GAGVSQSPRYKVTKRGQDVALRCDPISGHVSLYWYRQALGQGPEFLTYFNYEAQQDKSGLPNDRFSAERPEGSISTLTIQRTEQRDSAMYRCASSLAETGSGGSYEQYFGPGTRLTVT.

The chain couples TRBV2 to TRBJ2-7; D unresolved. CDR1 and CDR2 from the germline V gene are SNHLY and FYNNEI. The V and J ends lost 2 bases and 2 bases respectively, with 10 bases between them. The length of the CDR3 is 14 residues. The CDR3: CASSEIGLAYEQYF. Written as DNA, the CDR3 is TGTGCCAGCAGTGAAATCGGGTTAGCCTACGAGCAGTACTTC.